Presented here are 2 T cell receptor beta chains from one specimen sequenced in a study of T cell responses to AZD1222 COVID-19 vaccine. Clones were sequenced by immunoSEQ multiplex PCR, and TCRdb holds only the in-frame ones, with some missing. The table has 95,000 to 100,000 clones, approximately 84% seen once; the top ten hold 14%. The specimen comprised peripheral blood, sampled 28 days after the second AZD1222 dose. The receptor set was obtained from an adult who received the AZD1222 COVID-19 vaccine.

V usage is TRBV28 and J usage is TRBJ2-3, with D tentatively TRBD2 (6 bases). The V and J ends lost 5 bases and 0 bases respectively, with 15 bases between them. Germline CDR1 MDHEN, CDR2 SYDVKM. CDR3 length equals 16 residues. Here the CDR3 DNA reads TGTGCCAGCAGTCCCTATGTTGCGGGAAGCACAGATACGCAGTATTTT. Protein: CASSPYVAGSTDTQYF.

This clone was observed a few times. The gene calls are TRBV7-2 and TRBJ2-7, with D possibly matching TRBD1 (6 bases). The CDR3 is 14 amino acids. Trimming removed 6 bases at V and 5 bases at J, with 17 bases between. Germline-derived CDR1 and CDR2 are SGHTA and FQGNSA. As DNA, the CDR3 is TGTGCCAGCAGACGGGACAAGAGCCGGAACGAGCAGTACTTC. Translated: CASRRDKSRNEQYF.